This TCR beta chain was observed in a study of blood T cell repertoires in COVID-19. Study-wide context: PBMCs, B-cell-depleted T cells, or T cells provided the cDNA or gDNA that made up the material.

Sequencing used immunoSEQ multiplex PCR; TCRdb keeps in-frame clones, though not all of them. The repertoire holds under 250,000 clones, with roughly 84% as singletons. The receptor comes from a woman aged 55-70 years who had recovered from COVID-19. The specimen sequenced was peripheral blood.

CDR3 bases: TGTGCCAGCAGCCCTGGAATGGACAGGATCGGCTACGAGCAGTACTTC. This sequence encodes CASSPGMDRIGYEQYF. V and J are TRBV3-1 (or the pseudogene TRBV3-2) and TRBJ2-7; 7 bases line up with TRBD1. CDR1 is LGHDT and CDR2 is YNNKEL in the germline V gene (reference sequence). The CDR3 is 16 residues long. J lost 3 bases, V lost 4 bases, and 12 bases had no gene match.